These T cell receptor beta chains were read from a single sample in a study of blood T cells in healthy people across ages. One entry per CDR3 protein results from TCRdb running MiXCR on the 5' RACE reads. The sample contains hundreds of thousands of distinct CDR3 sequences, about three fifths of which appear only once. The sequencing input was blood. These receptors came from a man aged 25 to 40 in good health. CDR3s include the opening cysteine and the closing phenylalanine or tryptophan. A D gene is named only where the DNA matches it firmly. The size field is filled for only some rows; it gives once, few, many or a size class.

D gene: TRBD1
J gene: TRBJ2-4
clone size: few
V gene: TRBV5-1
CDR3 protein: CASSQGTVKNIQYF
CDR3 DNA: TGCGCCAGCAGCCAGGGGACAGTCAAAAACATTCAGTACTTC

D gene: .
J gene: TRBJ1-5
clone size: .
V gene: TRBV6-2/TRBV6-3
CDR3 protein: CASSQSGANQPQHF
CDR3 DNA: TGTGCCAGCAGCCAATCCGGGGCCAATCAGCCCCAGCATTTT

D gene: .
J gene: TRBJ2-1
clone size: .
V gene: TRBV29-1
CDR3 protein: CSVVGRQQFF
CDR3 DNA: TGCAGCGTTGTGGGAAGACAACAGTTCTTC

D gene: .
J gene: TRBJ2-1
clone size: .
V gene: TRBV27
CDR3 protein: CASSPAHGVNEQFF
CDR3 DNA: TGTGCCAGCAGTCCGGCCCATGGGGTGAATGAGCAGTTCTTC

D gene: .
J gene: TRBJ1-1
clone size: .
V gene: TRBV5-5
CDR3 protein: CASGTWTEAFF
CDR3 DNA: TGTGCCAGCGGGACATGGACTGAAGCTTTCTTT

D gene: .
J gene: TRBJ1-4
clone size: .
V gene: TRBV12-3/TRBV12-4
CDR3 protein: CANSPSGTNEKLFF
CDR3 DNA: TGTGCCAACAGCCCTTCAGGGACTAATGAAAAACTGTTTTTT

D gene: .
J gene: TRBJ2-1
clone size: .
V gene: TRBV29-1
CDR3 protein: CSVGVSVYNEQFF
CDR3 DNA: TGCAGCGTTGGGGTATCTGTTTACAATGAGCAGTTCTTC

D gene: .
J gene: TRBJ2-3
clone size: .
V gene: TRBV28
CDR3 protein: CASRTIWPTTDTQYF
CDR3 DNA: TGTGCCAGCAGGACTATTTGGCCTACGACGGATACGCAGTATTTT

D gene: TRBD2
J gene: TRBJ2-1
clone size: once
V gene: TRBV5-1
CDR3 protein: CASSFQWGGRGNEQFF
CDR3 DNA: TGCGCCAGCAGCTTTCAGTGGGGCGGGAGAGGCAATGAGCAGTTCTTC

D gene: .
J gene: TRBJ2-7
clone size: .
V gene: TRBV28
CDR3 protein: CASSLQTGAIYEQYF
CDR3 DNA: TGTGCCAGCAGCCTCCAGACAGGAGCTATCTACGAGCAGTACTTC

D gene: .
J gene: TRBJ2-3
clone size: .
V gene: TRBV30
CDR3 protein: CAWNGGRADTQYF
CDR3 DNA: TGTGCCTGGAACGGGGGAAGGGCAGATACGCAGTATTTT

D gene: .
J gene: TRBJ2-1
clone size: few
V gene: TRBV4-3
CDR3 protein: CASSQDGLADEQFF
CDR3 DNA: TGCGCCAGCAGCCAAGACGGCTTAGCCGATGAGCAGTTCTTC

D gene: .
J gene: TRBJ2-7
clone size: .
V gene: TRBV7-2
CDR3 protein: CASSLGGHVYEQYF
CDR3 DNA: TGTGCCAGCAGCTTAGGGGGACACGTGTACGAGCAGTACTTC

D gene: .
J gene: TRBJ2-1
clone size: .
V gene: TRBV5-1
CDR3 protein: CASSLQGRGDNEQFF
CDR3 DNA: TGCGCCAGCAGCTTACAGGGCAGGGGGGACAATGAGCAGTTCTTC

D gene: .
J gene: TRBJ2-3
clone size: .
V gene: TRBV20-1
CDR3 protein: CSARIPGVPDTQYF
CDR3 DNA: TGCAGTGCTAGAATCCCAGGGGTGCCTGATACGCAGTATTTT

D gene: TRBD1
J gene: TRBJ1-2
clone size: .
V gene: TRBV7-9
CDR3 protein: CASSLESGGNGYTF
CDR3 DNA: TGTGCCAGCAGCTTAGAATCAGGGGGAAACGGCTACACCTTC

D gene: .
J gene: TRBJ2-1
clone size: .
V gene: TRBV7-2
CDR3 protein: CASRLSRNSYNEQFF
CDR3 DNA: TGTGCCAGCAGACTTAGCCGAAACTCCTACAATGAGCAGTTCTTC

D gene: .
J gene: TRBJ2-5
clone size: .
V gene: TRBV7-7
CDR3 protein: CASSPNRDETQYF
CDR3 DNA: TGTGCTAGCAGCCCCAACAGGGACGAGACCCAGTACTTC

D gene: .
J gene: TRBJ2-5
clone size: once
V gene: TRBV28
CDR3 protein: CASRPEGGGFQETQYF
CDR3 DNA: TGTGCCAGCAGGCCGGAGGGAGGGGGATTCCAAGAGACCCAGTACTTC

D gene: TRBD1
J gene: TRBJ2-5
clone size: .
V gene: TRBV27
CDR3 protein: CASSSPRGTGQETQYF
CDR3 DNA: TGTGCCAGCAGTTCCCCCAGGGGGACAGGGCAAGAGACCCAGTACTTC

D gene: TRBD1
J gene: TRBJ1-1
clone size: .
V gene: TRBV10-3
CDR3 protein: CASTWDRDTEAFF
CDR3 DNA: TGTGCCAGCACCTGGGACAGGGACACTGAAGCTTTCTTT

D gene: .
J gene: TRBJ1-4
clone size: .
V gene: TRBV12-3/TRBV12-4
CDR3 protein: CASTSDSSLEKLFF
CDR3 DNA: TGTGCCAGCACCTCGGACAGTTCGCTTGAAAAACTGTTTTTT

D gene: TRBD2
J gene: TRBJ2-1
clone size: .
V gene: TRBV20-1
CDR3 protein: CSATPGGLPYNEQFF
CDR3 DNA: TGCAGTGCTACCCCGGGAGGGTTACCATACAATGAGCAGTTCTTC

D gene: .
J gene: TRBJ1-2
clone size: .
V gene: TRBV20-1
CDR3 protein: CSAGGQTDYGYTF
CDR3 DNA: TGCAGTGCCGGGGGTCAGACGGACTATGGCTACACCTTC

D gene: .
J gene: TRBJ2-1
clone size: few
V gene: TRBV27
CDR3 protein: CASRISGERKRNEQFF
CDR3 DNA: TGTGCCAGCAGAATTTCTGGGGAGAGGAAACGCAATGAGCAGTTCTTC

D gene: .
J gene: TRBJ1-4
clone size: .
V gene: TRBV7-6
CDR3 protein: CASSQGTAGRPTNEKLFF
CDR3 DNA: TGTGCCAGCAGTCAAGGAACCGCTGGGCGCCCAACTAATGAAAAACTGTTTTTT

D gene: .
J gene: TRBJ2-1
clone size: few
V gene: TRBV4-2
CDR3 protein: CASSQEAGRSYNEQFF
CDR3 DNA: TGTGCCAGCAGCCAAGAAGCGGGCCGCTCCTACAATGAGCAGTTCTTC

D gene: .
J gene: TRBJ2-7
clone size: .
V gene: TRBV19
CDR3 protein: CASSISTSYEQYF
CDR3 DNA: TGTGCCAGTAGTATTAGTACCTCCTACGAGCAGTACTTC

D gene: TRBD1
J gene: TRBJ2-7
clone size: .
V gene: TRBV12-3/TRBV12-4
CDR3 protein: CASSFGTVFSEQYF
CDR3 DNA: TGTGCCAGCAGTTTCGGGACAGTTTTTTCCGAGCAGTACTTC

D gene: .
J gene: TRBJ2-1
clone size: .
V gene: TRBV27
CDR3 protein: CASSLYGSLLNEQFF
CDR3 DNA: TGTGCCAGCAGTTTATATGGGTCTCTGCTCAATGAGCAGTTCTTC

D gene: .
J gene: TRBJ2-7
clone size: .
V gene: TRBV10-3
CDR3 protein: CAISERKEAYPSPVQYF
CDR3 DNA: TGTGCCATCAGTGAAAGGAAGGAAGCTTACCCGTCTCCCGTGCAGTACTTC

D gene: .
J gene: TRBJ1-2
clone size: few
V gene: TRBV28
CDR3 protein: CASRQTGRSYGYTF
CDR3 DNA: TGTGCCAGCAGGCAAACCGGGCGGAGCTATGGCTACACCTTC

D gene: .
J gene: TRBJ1-6
clone size: .
V gene: TRBV3-1
CDR3 protein: CASSQATGGRGSYNSPLHF
CDR3 DNA: TGTGCCAGCAGCCAAGCCACGGGCGGCAGAGGCTCCTATAATTCACCCCTCCACTTT

D gene: TRBD1
J gene: TRBJ2-5
clone size: .
V gene: TRBV25-1
CDR3 protein: CASSATGGLETQYF
CDR3 DNA: TGTGCCAGCAGTGCCACAGGGGGCCTAGAGACCCAGTACTTC

D gene: TRBD2
J gene: TRBJ2-7
clone size: .
V gene: TRBV4-3
CDR3 protein: CASSPGEGSLYEQYF
CDR3 DNA: TGCGCCAGCAGCCCTGGGGAGGGGTCACTTTACGAGCAGTACTTC

D gene: .
J gene: TRBJ1-6
clone size: .
V gene: TRBV27
CDR3 protein: CASSIGPTSPLHF
CDR3 DNA: TGTGCCAGCAGTATAGGGCCAACTTCACCCCTCCACTTT

D gene: TRBD2
J gene: TRBJ2-7
clone size: .
V gene: TRBV9
CDR3 protein: CASSGRAGYEQYF
CDR3 DNA: TGTGCCAGCTCCGGGAGGGCCGGGTACGAGCAGTACTTC

D gene: .
J gene: TRBJ2-7
clone size: .
V gene: TRBV20-1
CDR3 protein: CSAREGIPYEQYF
CDR3 DNA: TGCAGTGCTAGGGAGGGAATTCCCTACGAGCAGTACTTC

D gene: TRBD2
J gene: TRBJ2-7
clone size: .
V gene: TRBV20-1
CDR3 protein: CSARGTGRAAYEQYF
CDR3 DNA: TGCAGTGCTAGAGGGACGGGGAGGGCCGCCTACGAGCAGTACTTC

D gene: TRBD1
J gene: TRBJ1-1
clone size: few
V gene: TRBV7-9
CDR3 protein: CASSLTGGVTEAFF
CDR3 DNA: TGTGCCAGCAGCCTAACAGGGGGCGTGACTGAAGCTTTCTTT

D gene: .
J gene: TRBJ2-1
clone size: .
V gene: TRBV20-1
CDR3 protein: CSANPLRASVEEQFF
CDR3 DNA: TGCAGTGCCAACCCCCTTCGGGCGTCAGTCGAGGAGCAGTTCTTC

D gene: .
J gene: TRBJ2-7
clone size: .
V gene: TRBV20-1
CDR3 protein: CSARTDQGEQYF
CDR3 DNA: TGCAGTGCCCGGACAGACCAGGGAGAGCAGTACTTC

D gene: TRBD2
J gene: TRBJ2-5
clone size: few
V gene: TRBV7-2
CDR3 protein: CASSFGLAGGNQETQYF
CDR3 DNA: TGTGCCAGCAGCTTTGGTCTAGCGGGGGGCAACCAAGAGACCCAGTACTTC

D gene: .
J gene: TRBJ2-1
clone size: few
V gene: TRBV7-2
CDR3 protein: CASNSLLTEGEQFF
CDR3 DNA: TGTGCCAGCAATTCCCTACTGACGGAGGGGGAGCAGTTCTTC

D gene: TRBD2
J gene: TRBJ2-5
clone size: .
V gene: TRBV5-1
CDR3 protein: CASWPGLAVQETQYF
CDR3 DNA: TGCGCCAGCTGGCCCGGGCTAGCGGTCCAAGAGACCCAGTACTTC

D gene: TRBD2
J gene: TRBJ2-5
clone size: .
V gene: TRBV20-1
CDR3 protein: CCARHSGGQETQYF
CDR3 DNA: TGCTGTGCCCGTCACAGCGGGGGCCAAGAGACCCAGTACTTC